These 29 T cell receptor beta chains were all obtained from the same sample, sequenced in a study of vaccination and CD4 T cells after COVID-19. Stated treatment: approximately nine-day PBMC culture with coronavirus spike peptide pools or control peptides (ViraFEST assay). The unexposed donor's CD4+ T cells were collected before the COVID-19 pandemic (2011-2018). Antigen specificity for these receptors is unknown. Cultured CD4+ T cells had their DNA profiled by the Oncomine TCR Beta short-read assay. MiXCR, run by TCRdb on the PCR reads, gives a single entry per CDR3 protein. In the table there are about 8,200 distinct CDR3 sequences, about half of which are singletons. Material: CD4+ T cells from blood, cultured in vitro. The receptor source for this set is a human donor in good health.

This clonotype occurred a few times. The chain recombines TRBV2 with TRBJ2-2, with 10 bases that match TRBD2. The CDR3 length is 18 residues. Germline V gene data show CDR1 as SNHLY and CDR2 as FYNNEI. The ends lost 7 bases at V and 0 bases at J; junction bases unmatched: 11. CDR3 nucleotide sequence: TGTGCCAGCACCCGAAGGTCTAGCGGGAGAACGAACACCGGGGAGCTGTTTTTT. Its translation: CASTRRSSGRTNTGELFF.

The table lists this clonotype with a count of one. The rearrangement joins TRBV28 to TRBJ2-1; 9 nucleotides agree with TRBD2. Germline CDR1 is MDHEN and CDR2 is SYDVKM. The CDR3 is 16 residues long. V lost 5 bases and J lost 7; bases outside the gene matches: 12. The CDR3 sequence is CASSLLGGTSINEQFF. The DNA of the CDR3 is TGTGCCAGCAGTCTCCTGGGCGGGACTAGCATTAATGAGCAGTTCTTC.

CDR3 amino acids: CASSRGQGYGYTF. For the CDR3, the DNA is TGTGCCAGCAGCCGGGGACAGGGTTACGGCTACACCTTC. The chain employs TRBV7-2 and TRBJ1-2; 9 bases line up with TRBD1. This CDR3 has 13 amino acids. Germline values: CDR1 SGHTA, CDR2 FQGNSA. V was pared by 5 bases and J by 8 bases, with 6 bases of the junction left unmatched.

The CDR3 region is CASSPTRNTGELFF. CDR3 nucleotide sequence: TGTGCCAGCAGCCCAACTCGGAACACCGGGGAGCTGTTTTTT. The chain is built from TRBV7-2 and TRBJ2-2; D uncertain. Germline lookup yields CDR1 SGHTA and CDR2 FQGNSA. V was pared by 5 bases and J by 1 base, with 8 bases between. The CDR3 sequence is 14 residues long.

The chain joins TRBV20-1 to TRBJ2-3, with 10 bases identical to TRBD1. This CDR3 has 17 residues. V shed 5 bases and J 5 bases; nucleotides not matched to a gene: 16. Looked up from germline, CDR1 is DFQATT and CDR2 is SNEGSKA (reference sequence). The CDR3 here is CSARFFGQGEVVDTQYF. Here the CDR3 DNA reads TGCAGTGCTCGATTTTTTGGACAGGGGGAGGTAGTAGATACGCAGTATTTT.

By proportion, this clonotype is medium-sized. The J gene is TRBJ1-1, the V gene TRBV27; unclear D gene. The V and J ends lost 3 bases and 4 bases respectively, with 18 bases between them. CDR3 length: 16 amino acids. From germline, CDR1 is MNHEY and CDR2 SMNVEV (reference sequence). The CDR3 DNA is TGTGCCAGCAGTTTCATCCCGGTAGGGAAAGGCACTGAAGCTTTCTTT. Translated: CASSFIPVGKGTEAFF.

V and J are TRBV19 and TRBJ1-5; D unclear. Trimming took 3 bases from V and 8 from J, leaving 14 bases between them. The germline CDR1 and CDR2 sequences are LNHDA and SQIVND (reference sequence). The CDR3 is 14 amino acids. CDR3 DNA sequence: TGTGCCAGTAGTATGAGGTCGGTACCGGAGCCCCAGCATTTT. Its translation: CASSMRSVPEPQHF.

This clonotype came up once. The chain uses TRBV12-3 or TRBV12-4 and TRBJ1-5; D perhaps matches TRBD1 (5 bases). Trimming pared 2 bases from V and 6 bases from J, leaving 11 bases between. The CDR3 totals 14 residues. The CDR3 sequence: CASSLSGSGQPQHF. In DNA, the CDR3 is TGTGCCAGCAGTTTATCAGGGTCGGGTCAGCCCCAGCATTTT.

This clonotype was picked up a small number of times. The gene calls are TRBV27 and TRBJ1-6; the match to TRBD1 covers 10 bases. Germline assignment: CDR1 MNHEY and CDR2 SMNVEV (reference sequence). The CDR3 consists of 16 residues. The trim removed 3 bases at V and 8 bases at J, leaving 7 bases unmatched. CDR3 residues: CASSFVTGTGDSPLHF. Here the CDR3 DNA reads TGTGCCAGCAGTTTCGTAACCGGGACAGGGGATTCACCCCTCCACTTT.

The chain's CDR3 is CATGDGGYGYTF. The CDR3 region has the DNA TGTGCCACCGGGGACGGAGGCTATGGCTACACCTTC. The V call is TRBV24-1, the J call TRBJ1-2, with TRBD1 as a possible D gene (5 bases). V lost 9 bases and J 4 bases, leaving 11 bases between the germline ends. This CDR3 comprises 12 residues. The germline CDR1 and CDR2 sequences are KGHDR and SFDVKD.

This chain uses TRBV19 with TRBJ2-7; TRBD2 is a possible D gene (6 bases). Germline V CDR1 and CDR2: LNHDA, SQIVND (reference sequence). This CDR3 spans 12 amino acids. Trimming stripped 10 bases from V and 3 bases from J, with 13 bases between. As DNA, the CDR3 is TGTGCCACCACGGGACTGTACTACGAGCAGTACTTC. It encodes CATTGLYYEQYF.

V usage is TRBV7-9 and J usage is TRBJ2-7, with D perhaps TRBD1 (5 bases). Per the germline V gene, CDR1 is SEHNR and CDR2 is FQNEAQ (reference sequence). V was clipped by 3 bases and J by 10 bases, with 19 bases between them. This CDR3 is 14 amino acids long. The CDR3, as DNA: TGTGCCAGCAGCTTCCAGGGAACTCCTACGAGCCAGTACTTC. It specifies CASSFQGTPTSQYF.

The chain couples TRBV6-1 to TRBJ1-1, with D maybe TRBD1 (5 bases). The CDR3 has 14 amino acids. Trimming pared 6 bases from V and 10 bases from J, leaving 21 bases between. The germline V gene has CDR1 MNHNS and CDR2 SASEGT. CDR3 in DNA: TGTGCCAGCAGCCGGGACCCTACTTTTAATGGAGCTTTCTTT. Translation: CASSRDPTFNGAFF.

The chain couples TRBV19 to TRBJ1-2; TRBD1 agrees at 11 bases. V gave up 5 bases and J gave up 6 bases; unmatched junction bases: 8. Germline V lookup: CDR1 LNHDA, CDR2 SQIVND (reference sequence). The CDR3 extends over 15 amino acids. The CDR3 nucleotides read TGTGCCAGTAGTCATCGGACAGGGGGCCGGGATGGCTACACCTTC. It translates to CASSHRTGGRDGYTF.

This clonotype has only one observation. The chain employs TRBV20-1 and TRBJ2-7, with 9 bases aligning to TRBD1. V shed 1 base, J shed 2 bases, and the junction held 3 bases outside the gene matches. Germline CDR1 DFQATT, CDR2 SNEGSKA (reference sequence). This CDR3 spans 14 amino acids. CDR3 DNA sequence: TGCAGTGCTAGAGTCGACAGGGGGGCCTACGAGCAGTACTTC. Translated, it gives CSARVDRGAYEQYF.

The CDR3 spells CASSLKPGNTEAFF. The CDR3 DNA reads TGTGCCAGCAGTCTGAAGCCGGGTAACACTGAAGCTTTCTTT. This chain connects TRBV28 to TRBJ1-1; D not certain. Trimming removed 5 bases from V and 2 bases from J, with 12 bases in between. CDR1 is MDHEN and CDR2 is SYDVKM in the germline V gene. This CDR3 has 14 amino acids.

This clonotype was recorded once. This chain uses TRBV7-7 with TRBJ2-1; TRBD2 matches 9 bases. V dropped 5 bases and J dropped 15; count of bases not matched to a gene: 8. The CDR3 loop spans 12 amino acids. The germline CDR1 and CDR2 sequences are SSHAT and FNYEAQ (reference sequence). The CDR3 DNA is TGTGCCAGCAGCCCGGGGACTAGCAAGTTGTTCTTC. This gives the protein CASSPGTSKLFF.

The chain joins TRBV27 to TRBJ2-7, with D possibly being TRBD1 (5 bases). CDR3 size: 13 residues. Deletions cut 0 bases from V and 6 bases from J, with 9 bases between. CDR1 MNHEY and CDR2 SMNVEV come from the germline V gene (reference sequence). CDR3 nucleotide sequence: TGTGCCAGCAGTTTATCGAAGGGGTTCGAGCAGTACTTC. It codes for CASSLSKGFEQYF.

In this sample, this clonotype turned up a few times. In DNA, the CDR3 is TGTGCCAGCAGCCACGACAGGGGGCTAGAGACCCAGTACTTC. This translates into CASSHDRGLETQYF. This sequence joins TRBV7-2 and TRBJ2-5, with 10 bases identical to TRBD1. This CDR3 is built from 14 residues. The V and J ends lost 5 bases and 4 bases, in that order; junction bases with no gene match: 4. Germline V gene sequence: CDR1 SGHTA, CDR2 FQGNSA. Combining the CDR3 with reference TRBV7-2 and TRBJ2-5 gives the whole variable domain GAGVSQSPSNKVTEKGKDVELRCDPISGHTALYWYRQSLGQGLEFLIYFQGNSAPDKSGLPSDRFSAERTGGSVSTLTIQRTQQEDSAVYLCASSHDRGLETQYFGPGTRLLVL.

The J gene is TRBJ2-5, the V gene TRBV5-1; TRBD2 agrees at 8 bases. The CDR3 consists of 15 residues. Germline values: CDR1 SGHRS, CDR2 YFSETQ. V trimming: 2 bases; J trimming: 0 bases; junction bases outside the gene matches: 3. The CDR3 sequence is CASSFSGANQETQYF. DNA for the CDR3: TGCGCCAGCAGCTTTAGCGGGGCTAACCAAGAGACCCAGTACTTC. The whole variable domain, filled in from reference TRBV5-1 and TRBJ2-5, reads KAGVTQTPRYLIKTRGQQVTLSCSPISGHRSVSWYQQTPGQGLQFLFEYFSETQRNKGNFPGRFSGRQFSNSRSEMNVSTLELGDSALYLCASSFSGANQETQYFGPGTRLLVL.

This clonotype is deemed large (0.1 to 1%). V usage is TRBV7-9 and J usage is TRBJ2-1; D might be TRBD1 (6 bases). V shed 5 bases and J shed 8 bases, with 28 bases lying between them. CDR1 is SEHNR, CDR2 FQNEAQ, per germline (reference sequence). CDR3 length: 18 amino acids. Here the CDR3 reads CASSGRGTPRGHGDEQFF. The CDR3 coding sequence is TGTGCCAGCAGCGGAAGGGGGACCCCGCGCGGCCATGGCGATGAGCAGTTCTTC. The full variable domain, its missing parts supplied by reference TRBV7-9 and TRBJ2-1, is DTGVSQNPRHKITKRGQNVTFRCDPISEHNRLYWYRQTLGQGPEFLTYFQNEAQLEKSRLLSDRFSAERPKGSFSTLEIQRTEQGDSAMYLCASSGRGTPRGHGDEQFFGPGTRLTVL.

The chain recombines TRBV9 with TRBJ2-5; 11 positions match TRBD2. The V segment lost 0 bases and the J segment 2 bases; nucleotides outside the gene matches: 3. From germline, CDR1 is SGDLS and CDR2 YYNGEE. This CDR3 is built from 16 residues. The CDR3 sequence: CASSVGVAGGQETQYF. CDR3 sequence (DNA): TGTGCCAGCAGCGTAGGAGTAGCGGGGGGGCAAGAGACCCAGTACTTC.

The genes are TRBV5-1 and TRBJ1-5, with no clear D. This CDR3 spans 13 amino acids. CDR1 and CDR2 (germline): SGHRS, YFSETQ. V lost 0 bases to trimming and J lost 9 bases, with 10 bases between them. CDR3 nucleotides: TGCGCCAGCAGCTTGGATGAGTTCACGCCCCAGCATTTT. Translated, it gives CASSLDEFTPQHF.

This clonotype was detected only a few times. This rearrangement joins TRBV6-1 to TRBJ1-5, with D hard to call. The V end lost 4 bases, the J end lost 7 bases, and 11 bases lay between the germline ends. The CDR3 sequence is 13 residues long. Per germline, CDR1 MNHNS and CDR2 SASEGT. The DNA of the CDR3 is TGTGCCAGCAGTGCGTCCGATAAGCAGCCCCAGCATTTT. Translating it yields CASSASDKQPQHF.

CDR3 DNA: TGCAGTGCTAGAGGTAGTTGGGACCTTACTTTCTTT. Encoded protein: CSARGSWDLTFF. The rearrangement joins TRBV20-1 to TRBJ1-1, with a weak D call TRBD1 (5 bases). The CDR3 consists of 12 residues. Germline-derived CDR1 and CDR2 are DFQATT and SNEGSKA (reference sequence). Trimming took off 1 base at V and 12 bases at J, with 15 bases between the two ends.

V is TRBV10-3 and J is TRBJ1-1; D remains unclear. The V gene's germline CDR1 is ENHRY and CDR2 SYGVKD. This CDR3 contains 15 residues. V shed 0 bases and J shed 5 bases, with 13 bases lying between them. Written as DNA, the CDR3 is TGTGCCATCAGTGAGTCGATGCAGGCGGTAACTGAAGCTTTCTTT. Translation: CAISESMQAVTEAFF.

The chain is built from TRBV20-1 and TRBJ1-5; D ambiguous. Trimming cost V 3 bases and J 1 base, with 13 bases left between them. CDR1 DFQATT and CDR2 SNEGSKA come from the germline V gene (reference sequence). The CDR3 contains 15 residues. CDR3 amino acids: CSASIRIPSNQPQHF. In DNA, the CDR3 is TGCAGTGCTAGTATACGCATACCCAGCAATCAGCCCCAGCATTTT.

In nucleotides, the CDR3 is TGTGCCAGCTCACCTAAATATGGCTACGAGCAGTACTTC. Amino acids: CASSPKYGYEQYF. The chain is built from TRBV18 and TRBJ2-7; D is ambiguous. In germline, CDR1 is KGHSH, CDR2 LQKENI. Trimming shortened V by 3 bases and J by 3 bases, and 9 bases separated the two germline ends. The CDR3 totals 13 residues.

The chain employs TRBV27 and TRBJ2-3; D is possibly TRBD1 (6 bases). Per the germline V gene, CDR1 is MNHEY and CDR2 is SMNVEV (reference sequence). CDR3 length equals 15 residues. Trimming removed 7 bases at V and 5 bases at J, with 19 bases between. CDR3: CASIALGAEGDTQYF. The CDR3 DNA reads TGTGCCAGCATTGCGTTGGGGGCCGAGGGAGATACGCAGTATTTT.